This T cell receptor (beta chain) was found in a study of CD8 T cells in ankylosing spondylitis (dated by TCRdb to 2015 to 2018). With regard to the full study: The study set out to find disease-linked TCR variants by profiling T cell receptor beta repertoires in ankylosing spondylitis patients and healthy donors. The full study cohort was made up of 25 to 30 ankylosing spondylitis patients and 108 healthy donors. Peripheral blood was sampled, and synovial fluid was also collected from ankylosing spondylitis patients. Beyond this particular receptor, the publication reports: A TCR beta motif made up of eight or nine highly homologous amino acid variants appeared to be characteristic of blood from ankylosing spondylitis patients. The disease-linked clones were reported as significantly enriched in matched synovial fluid samples from ankylosing spondylitis patients. The disease-linked clones showed a CD8+ phenotype and occurred at relatively low frequencies in peripheral blood. Some motif variants had previously been reported in the synovial fluid and blood of reactive arthritis patients, which suggests shared mechanisms of disease initiation.

The CDR3 measures 16 amino acids from cysteine to phenylalanine. The kept DNA is CDR3 alone, 48 bases in frame from the first base. V gives up 0 bases and J gives up 3 bases, and the segment between their germline ends measures 15 bases. CDR1 DFQATT and CDR2 SNEGSKA were looked up in the germline V gene (reference sequence). The sequencer was an Illumina HiSeq 2500. Quantitative 5'-RACE with molecular barcodes was used to prepare TCR beta libraries. Per the original workflow: To identify disease-linked TCR variants, a new computational method was used, one built on a probabilistic model of VDJ rearrangement. TCRdb reprocessing: public reads trimmed at Q25 with fastp, clones called with MiXCR, in-frame beta chains kept. CDR3 protein duplicates are merged, each entry listing the most common genes and DNA. It is TCRdb's table, rather than the study itself, that gives the V and J calls and clone size. The sample table shows 750,000 to 850,000 distinct CDR3 sequences, and approximately 10% are seen once. Roughly 0.51% of the sample is held by the ten biggest clonotypes.

This clonotype appeared a few times. No cognate antigen has been identified for it. No base qualities exist here, and no much larger clone lies one base off it. The chain uses TRBV20-1 and TRBJ1-5, and the D gene may be TRBD1, 6 bases matching. This TCR came from a male donor with ankylosing spondylitis. Sequencing was done on a sample of blood, either unsorted or a sorted T cell fraction (not recorded which). The encoded CDR3 is CSARDLQGRNNQPQHF. The DNA is TGCAGTGCTAGAGATTTACAGGGCCGAAACAATCAGCCCCAGCATTTT.